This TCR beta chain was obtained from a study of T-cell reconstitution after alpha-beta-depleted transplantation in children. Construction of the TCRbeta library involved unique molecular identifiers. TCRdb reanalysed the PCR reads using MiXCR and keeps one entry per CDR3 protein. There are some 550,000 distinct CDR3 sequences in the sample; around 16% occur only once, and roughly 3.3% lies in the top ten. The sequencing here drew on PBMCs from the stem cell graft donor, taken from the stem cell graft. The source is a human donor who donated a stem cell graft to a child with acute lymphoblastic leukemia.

The CDR3 region is CAISELVTYEQYF. In DNA, the CDR3 is TGTGCCATCAGTGAGTTAGTGACCTACGAGCAGTACTTC. This rearrangement joins TRBV10-3 to TRBJ2-7; D gene uncertain. The CDR3 has 13 residues. The germline V and J ends were trimmed by 1 base and 2 bases, with 6 bases remaining between them. CDR1 is ENHRY and CDR2 is SYGVKD in the germline V gene.